Listed below are T cell receptor beta chains from one sample, sequenced in a study of T cells in Graves' hyperthyroidism and ophthalmopathy. TCRdb recomputed calls from the multiplex PCR reads with MiXCR, one row per CDR3 protein. This sample has roughly 560,000 distinct CDR3 sequences, with around 15% found just once. Material for sequencing was blood. All receptors come from a woman aged 40 to 50 with Graves' ophthalmopathy. Each CDR3 is given with its conserved first and last residue. Fields, in order: V gene, J gene, CDR3 protein.

v_gene: TRBV2; j_gene: TRBJ1-2; CDR3aa: CASSSTGAAYTF
v_gene: TRBV28; j_gene: TRBJ2-2; CDR3aa: CASSSWTGRAGELFF
v_gene: TRBV6-2/TRBV6-3; j_gene: TRBJ2-7; CDR3aa: CASRQSGSEQYF
v_gene: TRBV7-9; j_gene: TRBJ2-7; CDR3aa: CASTPEAAYEQYF
v_gene: TRBV24-1; j_gene: TRBJ2-7; CDR3aa: CATSDPRTDSSYEQYF
v_gene: TRBV12-3/TRBV12-4; j_gene: TRBJ1-2; CDR3aa: CASSLALVSFYGYTF
v_gene: TRBV28; j_gene: TRBJ2-7; CDR3aa: CASFSGGDYEQYF
v_gene: TRBV4-2; j_gene: TRBJ2-2; CDR3aa: CASSQDSGELFF
v_gene: TRBV7-2; j_gene: TRBJ1-1; CDR3aa: CASSSSGVLGTEAFF
v_gene: TRBV20-1; j_gene: TRBJ2-5; CDR3aa: CSARATGETQYF
v_gene: TRBV12-3/TRBV12-4; j_gene: TRBJ1-6; CDR3aa: CASRRGNSPLHF
v_gene: TRBV6-1; j_gene: TRBJ2-7; CDR3aa: CASSEMISLDEQYF
v_gene: TRBV29-1; j_gene: TRBJ2-1; CDR3aa: CSVVRPGGEQFF
v_gene: TRBV28; j_gene: TRBJ1-2; CDR3aa: CASRSDGYTF
v_gene: TRBV19; j_gene: TRBJ1-1; CDR3aa: CASSSLIEAFF